This T cell receptor (beta chain) originates from a study of T cells in Graves' hyperthyroidism and ophthalmopathy. The investigators amplified TCR beta CDR3 regions from RNA transcripts. During a first-round RT-PCR of the TCR CDR3, the HTBI primer set was used. One entry per CDR3 protein results from TCRdb running MiXCR on the multiplex PCR reads. The data hold some 500,000 distinct CDR3 sequences, with approximately 24% observed a single time. Trimming cost V 8 bases and J 2 bases; bases outside gene matches: 18. In germline, CDR1 is MDHEN, CDR2 SYDVKM. The CDR3 loop spans 17 amino acids. This chain connects TRBV28 to TRBJ2-7, with 7 bases matching TRBD2. The origin of this receptor is a woman aged 30 to 39 with Graves' ophthalmopathy. The sample consisted of blood. CDR3 residues: CASPRVGAGDSPYEQYF. The CDR3 DNA is TGTGCCAGCCCGAGAGTCGGGGCGGGGGATAGTCCCTACGAGCAGTACTTC. Full variable domain (rest looked up from reference TRBV28 and TRBJ2-7): DVKVTQSSRYLVKRTGEKVFLECVQDMDHENMFWYRQDPGLGLRLIYFSYDVKMKEKGDIPEGYSVSREKKERFSLILESASTNQTSMYLCASPRVGAGDSPYEQYFGPGTRLTVT.